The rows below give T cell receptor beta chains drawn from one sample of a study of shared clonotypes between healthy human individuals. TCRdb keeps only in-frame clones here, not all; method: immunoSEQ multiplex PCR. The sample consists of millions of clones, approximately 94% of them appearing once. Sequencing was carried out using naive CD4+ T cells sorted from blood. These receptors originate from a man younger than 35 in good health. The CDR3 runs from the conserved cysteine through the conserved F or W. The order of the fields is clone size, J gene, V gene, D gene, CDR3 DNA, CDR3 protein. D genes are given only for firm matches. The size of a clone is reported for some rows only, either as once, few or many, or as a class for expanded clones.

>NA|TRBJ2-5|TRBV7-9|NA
TGTGCCAGCAGCCATTTTGACAGGGAGGAGGGAGAGACCCAGTACTTC
CASSHFDREEGETQYF
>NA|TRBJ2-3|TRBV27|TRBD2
TGTGCCAGCAGTTCGCGCATCTGGCCTAGCGGAACCAAACGGCAGTATTTT
CASSSRIWPSGTKRQYF
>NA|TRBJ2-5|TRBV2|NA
TGTGCCAGCAAAGTGGGAGGAGGTGGAGAGACCCAGTACTTC
CASKVGGGGETQYF
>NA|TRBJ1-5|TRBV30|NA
TGTGCCTGGAGTCCGCAGTCCAATCAGCCCCAGCATTTT
CAWSPQSNQPQHF
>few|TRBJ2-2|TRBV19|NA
TGTGCCAGTAGTATGGGGGCCGGGGAGCTGTTTTTT
CASSMGAGELFF
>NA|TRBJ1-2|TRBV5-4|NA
TGTGCCAGCAGCGGGGGGGCTGGCCTCCATGGCTACACCTTC
CASSGGAGLHGYTF
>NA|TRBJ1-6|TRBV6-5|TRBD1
TGTGCCAGCAGTTCCGGGACAGCTTATTCACCCCTCCACTTT
CASSSGTAYSPLHF
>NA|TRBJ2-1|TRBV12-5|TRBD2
TGTGCTAGTGCCCTAATAGCGGGAGGTTACAATGAGCAGTTCTTC
CASALIAGGYNEQFF
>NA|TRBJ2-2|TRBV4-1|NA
TGCGCCAGCAGCCAAGAAGGGGGGTTGGGCACCGGGGAGCTGTTTTTT
CASSQEGGLGTGELFF
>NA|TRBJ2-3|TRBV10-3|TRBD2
TGTGCCATCAGTGAGGGTGCGGGAGGGCCAACAGATACGCAGTATTTT
CAISEGAGGPTDTQYF
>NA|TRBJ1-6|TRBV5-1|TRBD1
TGCGCCAGCAGCTTGACAGGGGGCAACGAGATTTCACCCCTCCACTTT
CASSLTGGNEISPLHF
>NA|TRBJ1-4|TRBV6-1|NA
TGTGCCAGCAATGTAGGGGTTCATGAAAAACTGTTTTTT
CASNVGVHEKLFF
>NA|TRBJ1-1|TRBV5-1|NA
TGCGCCAGCAGCTCCAGGCCACAGGGATTTGAAGCTTTCTTT
CASSSRPQGFEAFF
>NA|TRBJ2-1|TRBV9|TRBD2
TGTGCCAGCGCCAGGGACTACGGTGAGCAGTTCTTC
CASARDYGEQFF
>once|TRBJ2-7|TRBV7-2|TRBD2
TGTGCCAGCAGCTTGAGGGCGGGAGCGCTCGAGCAGTACTTC
CASSLRAGALEQYF
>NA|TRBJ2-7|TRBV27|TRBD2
TGTGCCAGCCGTAGCGGGGGGTTTACCTACGAGCAGTACTTC
CASRSGGFTYEQYF
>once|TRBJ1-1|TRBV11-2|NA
TGTGCCAGCAGCTTAAGGGTCCCAGGGACTAACACTGAAGCTTTCTTT
CASSLRVPGTNTEAFF
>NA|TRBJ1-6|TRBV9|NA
TGTGCCAGCAGCGTAGTAGGCCATTCACCCCTCCACTTT
CASSVVGHSPLHF
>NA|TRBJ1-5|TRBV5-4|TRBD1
TGTGCCAGCAGCGTAGACAGGGGGCTCTATCAGCCCCAGCATTTT
CASSVDRGLYQPQHF
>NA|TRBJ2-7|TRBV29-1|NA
TGCAGCGCCTCCAGGAGTGGCTACGAGCAGTACTTC
CSASRSGYEQYF
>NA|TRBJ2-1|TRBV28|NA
TGTGCCAGCAGTGGGAATCTTAAAGGGAAGCAGTTCTTC
CASSGNLKGKQFF
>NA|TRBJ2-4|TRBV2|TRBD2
TGTGCCAGCAGTGAAGGGGGACTAGCGGGGACCAAAAACATTCAGTACTTC
CASSEGGLAGTKNIQYF
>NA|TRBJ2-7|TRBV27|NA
TGTGCCAGCAGGCTATCCGGGATTGGGGAGCAGTACTTC
CASRLSGIGEQYF
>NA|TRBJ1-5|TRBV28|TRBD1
TGTGCCAGCAGTTTATTAGGGGGCGCCGGTCAGCCCCAGCATTTT
CASSLLGGAGQPQHF
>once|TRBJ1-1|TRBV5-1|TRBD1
TGCGCCAGCAGCCTCGGGACAGTTATGAACACTGAAGCTTTCTTT
CASSLGTVMNTEAFF
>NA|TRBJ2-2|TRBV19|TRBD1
TGTGCCAGTAGGCCCGGCCAGGGGGCGCACACCGGGGAGCTGTTTTTT
CASRPGQGAHTGELFF
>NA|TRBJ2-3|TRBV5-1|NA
TGCGCCAGCAGTTCGGGTTCCAACAAGGCCGATACGCAGTATTTT
CASSSGSNKADTQYF
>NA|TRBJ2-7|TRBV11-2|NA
TGTGCCAGCAGCCTAAGCCATGTCTTATACGAGCAGTACTTC
CASSLSHVLYEQYF
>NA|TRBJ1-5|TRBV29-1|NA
TGCAGCGCCGGGGAGGGTTGGGGCAATCAGCCCCAGCATTTT
CSAGEGWGNQPQHF
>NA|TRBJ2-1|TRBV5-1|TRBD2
TGCGCCAGCAGCCCGGGGACTAGCGGGAGTGGTCGCAATGAGCAGTTCTTC
CASSPGTSGSGRNEQFF
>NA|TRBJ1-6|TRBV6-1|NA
TGTGCCGGAGGGGGGGATTCACCCCTCCACTTT
CAGGGDSPLHF
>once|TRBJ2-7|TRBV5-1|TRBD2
TGCGCCAGCAGCTCCCAGACTAGCGGGGGGATTAAAGCCTACGAGCAGTACTTC
CASSSQTSGGIKAYEQYF
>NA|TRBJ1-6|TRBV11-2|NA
TGTGCCAGCAGCTTAGAAACGAGGAATTCACCCCTCCACTTT
CASSLETRNSPLHF
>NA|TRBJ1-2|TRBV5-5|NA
TGTGCCAGCAGCTTAGCCATATGGGGCTACACCTTC
CASSLAIWGYTF
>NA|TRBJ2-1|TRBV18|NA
TGTGCCAGCTCACCACTCACCTCTGGAAATGAGCAGTTCTTC
CASSPLTSGNEQFF
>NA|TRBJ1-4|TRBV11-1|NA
TGTGCCAGCAGCTTAGGGTTGGCAACTAATGAAAAACTGTTTTTT
CASSLGLATNEKLFF
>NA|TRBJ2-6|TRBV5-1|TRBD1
TGCGCCAGCAGCGCGGGACAGGTCTTCCTCTCTGGGGCCAACGTCCTGACTTTC
CASSAGQVFLSGANVLTF
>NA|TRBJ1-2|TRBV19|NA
TGTGCCAGTAGTATATGGGGTGACTATGGCTACACCTTC
CASSIWGDYGYTF
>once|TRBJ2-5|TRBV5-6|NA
TGTGCCAGCAGTGTACAGGTAAAGGACCAAGAGACCCAGTACTTC
CASSVQVKDQETQYF
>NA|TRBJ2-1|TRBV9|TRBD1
TGTGCCAGCAGCACCTGGACAGGGGGTGGGGGCTACAATGAGCAGTTCTTC
CASSTWTGGGGYNEQFF
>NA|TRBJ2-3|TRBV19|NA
TGTGCCAGTAGTCGGGGCCTGATAGATACGCAGTATTTT
CASSRGLIDTQYF
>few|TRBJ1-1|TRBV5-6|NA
TGTGCCAGCAGCCTCCTAATTGCCGCCACTGAAGCTTTCTTT
CASSLLIAATEAFF
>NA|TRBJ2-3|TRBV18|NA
TGTGCCAGCTCGCCGCAGGCCAACACAGATACGCAGTATTTT
CASSPQANTDTQYF
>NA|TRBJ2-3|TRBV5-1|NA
TGCGCCAGCAGCTTGGAAGGCCGCCGGGTGACAGATACGCAGTATTTT
CASSLEGRRVTDTQYF
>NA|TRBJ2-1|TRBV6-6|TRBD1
TGTGCCAGCAGAACAGGGGGCTACGGGTACAATGAGCAGTTCTTC
CASRTGGYGYNEQFF
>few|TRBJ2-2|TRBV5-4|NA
TGTGCCAGCAGCTTGGTGGGGACCGGGGAGCTGTTTTTT
CASSLVGTGELFF
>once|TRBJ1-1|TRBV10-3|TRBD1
TGTGCCATCAGTGAGTCGACAGGGGTAAACACTGAAGCTTTCTTT
CAISESTGVNTEAFF
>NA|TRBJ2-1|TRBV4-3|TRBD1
TGCGCCAGCAGCCCGGAGGGACAGGGGGGGTACAATGAGCAGTTCTTC
CASSPEGQGGYNEQFF
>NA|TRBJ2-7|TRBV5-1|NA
TGCGCCAGCAGCACAATTGGGAGGACGAACGAGCAGTACTTC
CASSTIGRTNEQYF
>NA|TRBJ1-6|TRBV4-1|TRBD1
TGCGCCAGCAGCCAACCCAACCTCCCGGGACAGGGGAATTCACCCCTCCACTTT
CASSQPNLPGQGNSPLHF
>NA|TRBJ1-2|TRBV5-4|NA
TGTGCCAGCAGCCACGTTAACCCCGGGGGCGCCGGGGGTGGCTACACCTTC
CASSHVNPGGAGGGYTF
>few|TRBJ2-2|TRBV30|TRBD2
TGTGCCTGGAGTGCCCTTGGGCGGGGGATCGGGGAGCTGTTTTTT
CAWSALGRGIGELFF
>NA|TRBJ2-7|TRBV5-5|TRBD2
TGTGCCAGCAGGGCGACAGGAGGGAGCGGGAGGGTCTCCTACGAGCAGTACTTC
CASRATGGSGRVSYEQYF